The T cell receptor (beta chain) described here comes from a study of cytomegalovirus exposure and HLA in healthy donors. Overall study context: Among the 398 donors who were genotyped, approximately 76% fell in the genetic ancestry cluster that is associated with self-reported Caucasian donors.

Germline assignment: CDR1 SEHNR and CDR2 FQNEAQ (reference sequence). The V and J ends lost 5 bases and 0 bases respectively, with 13 bases between them. This CDR3 contains 15 residues. As concerns this clone: Its antigen is unidentified.

Study outcomes and limitations: It has been reported that TCR beta sequences accurately predicted the HLA-A and HLA-B alleles of most subjects. Roughly uniform sequencing depth across donors was assumed, possibly incorrectly. The study put some 160 TCR beta chains on its list as cytomegalovirus-associated.

Use of 60 Vbeta and 13 Jbeta primers characterized the PCR. TCRdb's table, derived via immunoSEQ multiplex PCR, lists solely in-frame clones and lacks some. The sample yields roughly 140,000 clones, 60% to 80% seen once. The receptor was isolated from a male donor in good health and CMV-seronegative. The chain combines TRBV7-9 with TRBJ1-1; no firm D call. Source material: PBMCs. The CDR3 is CASSLNLGMNTEAFF. CDR3 DNA: TGTGCCAGCAGCCTCAATCTAGGAATGAACACTGAAGCTTTCTTT.